Following are 16 T cell receptor beta chains from one sample sequenced in a study of CD8 T cells in ankylosing spondylitis. Study-wide results and limits: There was a TCR beta motif, made of several highly homologous variants, that appeared characteristic of ankylosing spondylitis blood.

Antigen specificity for these receptors is unknown. TCRdb itself ran the 5' RACE reads through MiXCR, one entry per CDR3 protein. The sample yields roughly 300,000 distinct CDR3 sequences, around 8% seen once. The sequencing sample was made of blood, either unsorted or a sorted T cell fraction (not recorded which). These receptors were collected from a male donor with ankylosing spondylitis.

This clonotype was recorded at least ten times. The rearrangement links TRBV9 to TRBJ2-5, with 8 nucleotides matching TRBD2. With 0 bases clipped from V and 4 bases from J, the junction kept 11 bases outside the gene matches. Looked up from germline, CDR1 is SGDLS and CDR2 is YYNGEE. The CDR3 is 17 residues long. DNA for the CDR3: TGTGCCAGCAGCGTAGACCCCCCGGGAGGGCCAGGAGAGACCCAGTACTTC. Translating gives CASSVDPPGGPGETQYF.

This clonotype turned up a few times. The V call is TRBV7-6, the J call TRBJ2-3; 10 nucleotides line up with TRBD2. With V trimmed by 2 bases and J by 0 bases, 8 bases remained unmatched. The length of the CDR3 is 18 residues. Germline CDR1 reads SGHVS; CDR2 reads FNYEAQ. This CDR3 reads CASSLPRKTSGSTDTQYF. In DNA, the CDR3 is TGTGCCAGCAGCTTACCAAGAAAGACTAGCGGGAGCACAGATACGCAGTATTTT.

This clonotype has only a few counts. The chain recombines TRBV6-1 with TRBJ1-5, with D unresolved. The V and J ends lost 4 bases and 6 bases respectively, with 16 bases between them. Germline lookup yields CDR1 MNHNS and CDR2 SASEGT. The CDR3 covers 15 residues. The CDR3 coding sequence is TGTGCCAGCAGTGTGTCTTTGGGGTTAGGTCAGCCCCAGCATTTT. Encoded protein: CASSVSLGLGQPQHF.

A few counts support this clonotype. The chain uses TRBV5-6 and TRBJ2-5; 8 nucleotides align to TRBD1. The CDR3 contains 13 residues. Germline-derived CDR1 and CDR2 are SGHDT and YYEEEE. Trimming removed 4 bases from V and 10 bases from J; junction bases left unmatched: 9. As DNA, the CDR3 is TGTGCCAGCAGCCTGCAGACAGGGGTAGGCCAGTACTTC. Its translation is CASSLQTGVGQYF.

This clonotype was detected only a few times. Sequence at one end of the junction differs from germline and may be a read error. This rearrangement joins TRBV7-8 to TRBJ1-1, with D possibly matching TRBD1 (5 bases). This CDR3 spans 13 amino acids. Germline CDR1 SGHVS, CDR2 FQNEAQ. The CDR3 sequence is CASSLTVNPEAFF. DNA for the CDR3: TGTGCCAGCAGCTTGACAGTGAACCCTGAAGCTTTCTTT. Together with reference TRBV7-8 and TRBJ1-1, the CDR3 gives the full variable domain: GAGVSQSPRYKVAKRGQDVALRCDPISGHVSLFWYQQALGQGPEFLTYFQNEAQLDKSGLPSDRFFAERPEGSVSTLKIQRTQQEDSAVYLCASSLTVNPEAFFGQGTRLTVV.

In the case of this clonotype: This clone may be a read error of a much larger clone one base away. This chain connects TRBV12-3 or TRBV12-4 to TRBJ2-7; D gene ambiguous. V lost 3 bases, J lost 2 bases, and 11 bases lay in between. This CDR3 comprises 14 residues. The DNA for the CDR3 is TGTGCCAGCAGTTTTGGGGTCTGGGCCTACGAGCAGTACTTC. This gives the protein CASSFGVWAYEQYF.

This clonotype came up a few times. J is TRBJ2-7 and V is TRBV20-1; 7 bases are a match to TRBD1. With 3 bases clipped from V and 4 bases from J, the junction kept 6 bases outside the gene matches. The length of the CDR3 is 13 residues. Germline V gives CDR1 DFQATT, CDR2 SNEGSKA (reference sequence). The CDR3 reads CSASGTDLYEQYF. In DNA, the CDR3 is TGCAGTGCTAGTGGGACAGATCTTTACGAGCAGTACTTC.

This clonotype occurred a few times. V is TRBV3-1 and J is TRBJ2-7; D is perhaps TRBD1 (6 bases). V dropped 4 bases and J dropped 3 bases, with 10 bases sitting between them. CDR1 is LGHDT and CDR2 is YNNKEL in the germline V gene (reference sequence). This CDR3 spans 13 amino acids. CDR3 coding DNA: TGTGCCAGCAGCCGCTTGGACAGCTACGAGCAGTACTTC. Protein sequence: CASSRLDSYEQYF.

The chain uses TRBV29-1 and TRBJ2-7; 10 nucleotides match TRBD2. V shed 6 bases and J 2 bases; nucleotides not matched to a gene: 7. This CDR3 region has 14 residues. The germline CDR1 and CDR2 sequences are SQVTM and ANQGSEA. CDR3 amino acids: CSVETSGPTYEQYF. In DNA, the CDR3 is TGCAGCGTGGAGACTAGCGGGCCGACCTACGAGCAGTACTTC.

This clonotype was seen ten or more times. V and J are TRBV9 and TRBJ2-3; 9 positions match TRBD1. Germline values: CDR1 SGDLS, CDR2 YYNGEE. This CDR3 is built from 20 residues. Trimming at V came to 0 bases and at J to 0 bases, leaving 14 bases not matched to a gene. The CDR3 nucleotides are TGTGCCAGCAGCGTAGGGTTGGGAAACACAGGGGGCACTAGCACAGATACGCAGTATTTT. Residues: CASSVGLGNTGGTSTDTQYF.

V is TRBV29-1 and J is TRBJ2-1, with 7 bases lining up with TRBD1. The CDR3 totals 12 residues. V dropped 7 bases and J dropped 5; count of bases not matched to a gene: 5. In germline, CDR1 is SQVTM, CDR2 ANQGSEA. The CDR3 spells CSGGTVDNEQFF. CDR3 nucleotides: TGCAGCGGAGGGACAGTCGACAATGAGCAGTTCTTC.

The chain is built from TRBV20-1 and TRBJ2-7; D remains unclear. Looked up from germline, CDR1 is DFQATT and CDR2 is SNEGSKA (reference sequence). This CDR3 comprises 14 residues. Deletions cut 6 bases from V and 6 bases from J, with 21 bases between. Here the CDR3 DNA reads TGCAGTGCCGCCGTCTTCTCAAATCGTGGCGAGCAGTACTTC. Its translation is CSAAVFSNRGEQYF.

The V call is TRBV7-9, the J call TRBJ1-3; D is unclear. From germline, CDR1 is SEHNR and CDR2 FQNEAQ (reference sequence). Deletions cut 5 bases from V and 4 bases from J, with 12 bases between. The CDR3 has 14 residues. CDR3 nucleotide sequence: TGTGCCAGCAGCCTACAAGCACCCGGAAACACCATATATTTT. Translating gives CASSLQAPGNTIYF.

The rearrangement joins TRBV7-3 to TRBJ2-3; D is possibly TRBD1 or TRBD2 (6 bases each). The CDR3 is 13 residues long. Germline CDR1 is SGHTA and CDR2 is FQGTGA. V shed 10 bases and J shed 2 bases, with 13 bases lying between them. CDR3 coding DNA: TGTGCCACTCGACGGGGGCCCACAGATACGCAGTATTTT. Translated, it gives CATRRGPTDTQYF.

This clonotype occurred many times. The rearrangement joins TRBV5-1 to TRBJ2-1, with 9 bases aligning to TRBD2. Germline V lookup: CDR1 SGHRS, CDR2 YFSETQ. V was pared by 6 bases and J by 5 bases, with 9 bases of the junction left unmatched. The CDR3 is 15 amino acids. For the CDR3, the DNA is TGCGCCAGCACCTCCGGGACTAGCAACGACAATGAGCAGTTCTTC. Translation gives CASTSGTSNDNEQFF.

This clonotype came up a few times. DNA for the CDR3: TGTGCCAGCAGCCTTCTAGCGGGAGCCGCCGGGGAGCTGTTTTTT. Translating it yields CASSLLAGAAGELFF. V and J are TRBV14 and TRBJ2-2; 10 bases align to TRBD2. V lost 4 bases, J lost 6 bases, and 5 bases stayed unmatched. This CDR3 spans 15 amino acids. Germline V lookup: CDR1 SGHDN, CDR2 FVKESK.